This TCR beta chain is drawn from a study of blood T cells in healthy people across ages. Using a J-beta primer mix together with a sample-barcoded 5' primer, a second PCR was run for about 6 to 11 cycles. Using its own MiXCR run on the 5' RACE reads, TCRdb lists one record per CDR3 protein. The table records 790,000 or so distinct CDR3 sequences, about half of them present only once. This clonotype was counted between two and nine times. The receptor's source is a man older than 75 in good health. The specimen was blood.

For the CDR3, the DNA is TGCAGTGCAGGGGGGGATCCCGCGTCTTTTACGCAGTATTTT. Translation: CSAGGDPASFTQYF. V and J are TRBV20-1 and TRBJ2-3, with D perhaps matching TRBD2 (7 bases). Germline-derived CDR1 and CDR2 are DFQATT and SNEGSKA (reference sequence). The V gene lost 6 bases and the J gene lost 8 bases, with 21 bases spanning the gap. This CDR3 contains 14 residues.